The sequence of this TCR beta chain was determined in a study of blood T cell repertoires in COVID-19. Study details: T cells, B-cell-depleted T cells, or PBMCs provided the cDNA or gDNA that served as material.

The CDR3 loop spans 11 amino acids. Germline assignment: CDR1 DFQATT and CDR2 SNEGSKA (reference sequence). Trimming stripped 6 bases from V and 4 bases from J, with 9 bases between. Some clones are missing from TCRdb's copy, which holds only in-frame ones; the method was immunoSEQ multiplex PCR. The sample lists fewer than 250,000 clones, 75% to 85% occurring once. Clinical history as reported by participants underpinned cohort assignment. Sequenced sample: PBMCs or T cells enriched from blood (not recorded which). This chain connects TRBV20-1 to TRBJ1-2; possible D gene TRBD1, 5 bases. The origin of this receptor is a woman aged 45-65 years with acute COVID-19. CDR3 residues: CSAVGGYGYTF. CDR3 coding DNA: TGCAGTGCCGTCGGGGGCTATGGCTACACCTTC.